This T cell receptor (beta chain) was sequenced in a study of blood T cell repertoires in COVID-19. Overall study context: Spain, Italy and the United States supplied samples that represented acute and convalescent COVID-19. Sources were T cells, B-cell-depleted T cells, or PBMCs; the material itself was cDNA or gDNA.

Per the germline V gene, CDR1 is SGHDT and CDR2 is YYEEEE. With 3 bases clipped from V and 5 bases from J, the junction kept 8 bases outside the gene matches. CDR3 length: 15 residues. Authors' data handling: Estimation of nucleated cell counts relied on the amplification of reference gene primers. Profiling relied on immunoSEQ multiplex PCR, and the TCRdb table lists in-frame clones only, not all of them. Clonal size and the V and J genes are those of that table, whereas D and trimming came from the DNA. The table records roughly 290,000 clones, around 90% of them present only once. This clonotype was sampled from a woman in her 30s with COVID-19, enrolled during active disease. The chain links TRBV5-6 to TRBJ2-7; 10 positions match TRBD1. The sequenced material came from peripheral blood. The CDR3 DNA follows: TGTGCCAGCAGCTGGGCCGGGACAGGGGCCCACGAGCAGTACTTC. Protein sequence: CASSWAGTGAHEQYF.